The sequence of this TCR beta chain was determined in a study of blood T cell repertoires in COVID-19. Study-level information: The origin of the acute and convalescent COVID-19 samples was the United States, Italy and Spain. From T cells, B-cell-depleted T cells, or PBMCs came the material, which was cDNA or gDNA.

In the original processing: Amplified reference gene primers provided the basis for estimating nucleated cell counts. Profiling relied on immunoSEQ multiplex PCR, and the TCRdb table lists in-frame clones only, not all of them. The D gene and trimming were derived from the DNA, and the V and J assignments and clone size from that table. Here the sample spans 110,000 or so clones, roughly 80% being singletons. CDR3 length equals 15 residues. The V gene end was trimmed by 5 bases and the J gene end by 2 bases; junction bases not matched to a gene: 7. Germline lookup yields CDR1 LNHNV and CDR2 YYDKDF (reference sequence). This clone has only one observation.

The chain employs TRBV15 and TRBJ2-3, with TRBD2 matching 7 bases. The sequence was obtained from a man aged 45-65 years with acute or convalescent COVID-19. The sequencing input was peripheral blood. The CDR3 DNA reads TGTGCCACCAGCTCAGCGGGGAGAAACACAGATACGCAGTATTTT. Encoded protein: CATSSAGRNTDTQYF.